This TCR beta chain derives from a study of T cell clonotyping in hematopoietic cell transplantation. About the research overall: Cytoreduction preceded collection of pretransplant recipient samples.

Germline CDR1 reads LNHDA; CDR2 reads SQIVND (reference sequence). CDR3 length: 16 residues. The V end was cut by 0 bases, the J end by 4 bases, with 15 bases between. This clone occurred once. The data were produced by immunoSEQ multiplex PCR, yet TCRdb's version contains in-frame clones alone and is incomplete. In the table there are roughly 6,700 clones, about 97% of which are singletons. Time point denoted: recipient sample about 28 days before transplant, after cytoreduction. The source was peripheral blood mononuclear cells, collected before stem cell transplant. J is TRBJ1-2 and V is TRBV19; no firm D call. The TCR comes from a man aged 65-85 years with acute myeloid leukemia. Some clones in this sample may be carry-over from other donors' samples. This CDR3 reads CASSIEEAVAGYGYTF. CDR3 coding DNA: TGTGCCAGTAGTATAGAGGAGGCCGTCGCCGGCTATGGCTACACCTTC. Together with reference TRBV19 and TRBJ1-2, the CDR3 gives the full variable domain: DGGITQSPKYLFRKEGQNVTLSCEQNLNHDAMYWYRQDPGQGLRLIYYSQIVNDFQKGDIAEGYSVSREKKESFPLTVTSAQKNPTAFYLCASSIEEAVAGYGYTFGSGTRLTVV.